This is a list of T cell receptor beta chains from one sample in a study of T cell repertoires in cytomegalovirus infection. These receptors lack a known antigen. TCRdb called the reads again in MiXCR, with one record for every CDR3 protein. Here the sample spans fewer than 900,000 distinct CDR3 sequences, roughly 29% being singletons. Material: cultured CD8+ T cells from PBMCs, obtained from culture after CMV antigen stimulation. These receptors were collected from a human donor in good health (CMV status not recorded). Some clones in this sample may be carry-over from other donors' samples. Both conserved end residues are trimmed from each CDR3.

>TRBV7-6
ASSLEVDRDLEQY
>TRBV24-1
ATSFGSGANVLT
>TRBV20-1
SAHRDTGTDTQY
>TRBV19
ASSAGPGGGSPLH
>TRBV13
ASSSLGTDYGYT
>TRBV2
ASSVRYLNTEAF
>TRBV28
ASSFYNGAYGYT
>TRBV12-3/TRBV12-4
ASSLAGQGEGGWYWAQY
>TRBV29-1
SVDVNTGELF
>TRBV2
ATQQLNTEAF
>TRBV2
ASSKLYLAPSSTDTQY
>TRBV4-3
ASSRWAAEYNEQF
>TRBV11-2
ASSSLAGWPDTQY
>TRBV12-3/TRBV12-4
ASTPPAGYEQY
>TRBV7-8
ASSSRLGQQYEQY
>TRBV11-2
ASSWGGAGAMNTEAF
>TRBV7-6
ASSSLGPNYGYT
>TRBV7-2
ASSLPRGPSYNEQF
>TRBV6-2/TRBV6-3
ASSPWQADYGYT
>TRBV27
ASSFQAGREETQY
>TRBV6-5
ASSAWDGQETQY
>TRBV13
ASSLESTGNNEQF
>TRBV20-1
SARDYGQSNQPQH
>TRBV27
ASSTWEQETQY
>TRBV6-5
ASSLGQGPGNTEAF
>TRBV7-2
ASSSERDYFSGYT
>TRBV6-1
ASSDPTNVLT
>TRBV2
ASSEVVGYT
>TRBV24-1
ATSDPRAGPNYGYT
>TRBV27
ASSLSSWGAETQY
>TRBV10-2
ASSESGRFYEQY
>TRBV5-6
ASSLGIWTPSQTFNYGYT
>TRBV28
ASSFEEGADGYT
>TRBV27
ASSYRTTGTEAF
>TRBV15
ATSRGRQVQRDYGYT
>TRBV4-1
ASSPGPADEQY
>TRBV6-5
ASSFLGREQY
>TRBV6-8
ASSFVAGGPNEQF
>TRBV7-2
ASSPLVVDTQY
>TRBV7-9
ASSRNLEGRYGYT
>TRBV3-1
ASSQDRREVTESF
>TRBV9
ASSVAKGTEAF
>TRBV9
ASSVAGRVNTEAF
>TRBV7-8
ASSLYRVDEQF
>TRBV12-3/TRBV12-4
ASSLAHEGGYGYT
>TRBV11-2
ASSPYDRAGDTQY
>TRBV19
ASSRQREPLLDTGELF
>TRBV12-3/TRBV12-4
ASSAHLYEQY
>TRBV5-5
ASSDPGQRPGTQY
>TRBV15
ATSRDRLEQY
>TRBV7-2
ASIADSILLSTDTQY
>TRBV7-2
ASSLGQVVSGNTIY